The 17 T cell receptor beta chains below all came from one sample that was sequenced in a study of blood T cells in healthy people across ages. PCR was performed a second time for about 6 to 12 cycles using a sample-barcoded 5' primer and a J-beta primer mix. TCRdb analysed the 5' RACE reads with MiXCR anew, one entry per CDR3 protein. The data show 650,000 to 1,000,000 distinct CDR3 sequences, with about 34% seen just once and approximately 13% held by the top ten. The sequencing input was blood. The source of these receptors is a young man in good health.

The rearrangement links TRBV28 to TRBJ1-2; tentatively, D is TRBD1 (5 bases). This CDR3 has 13 residues. Germline-derived CDR1 and CDR2 are MDHEN and SYDVKM. With 6 bases removed from V and 6 bases from J, the gap between germline ends came to 14 bases. CDR3 region: CASRGVGPHGYTF. The CDR3 coding sequence is TGTGCCAGCAGGGGGGTAGGTCCTCATGGCTACACCTTC.

The V and J genes are TRBV12-3 or TRBV12-4 and TRBJ2-5; 7 nucleotides agree with TRBD1. The V segment lost 5 bases and the J segment 11 bases; nucleotides outside the gene matches: 8. The CDR3 spans 12 residues. The DNA of the CDR3 is TGTGCCAGCAGTGCTTTCGACAGGGAGCAGTACTTC. This translates into CASSAFDREQYF.

On this clonotype: A much larger clonotype is one base distant, so this may be a read error. This chain uses TRBV29-1 with TRBJ2-1; 15 bases align to TRBD2. Germline V gene data show CDR1 as SQVTM and CDR2 as ANQGSEA. J lost 1 base, V lost 7 bases, and 8 bases had no gene match. This CDR3 spans 17 amino acids. The CDR3 DNA sequence: TGCAGCGCTCCCGGGGGACTAGCGGGGGGTTCCTACAATGAGCAGTTCTTC. Protein: CSAPGGLAGGSYNEQFF.

Note on this clonotype: Because it lacks the conserved phenylalanine or tryptophan at the end, this CDR3 is likely a read error. The V call is TRBV20-1, the J call TRBJ2-1, with D perhaps TRBD2 (6 bases). Trimming cost V 3 bases and J 9 bases, with 9 bases left between them. CDR3 length: 11 residues. Germline V gene lookup returns CDR1 DFQATT and CDR2 SNEGSKA (reference sequence). The CDR3 spells CSARGRSEQFL. CDR3 in DNA: TGCAGTGCTAGGGGGAGGAGTGAGCAGTTCTTA.

Notes on this clonotype: A read error may be the cause here, since a much bigger clone is one base away. The J gene is TRBJ2-5, the V gene TRBV4-2; D may correspond to TRBD1 or TRBD2 (6 bases each). The end of the DNA is better explained by TRBJ2-7, so the J call may be wrong. The CDR3 runs 15 residues. Germline assignment: CDR1 LGHNA and CDR2 YNFKEQ. Written as DNA, the CDR3 is TGTGCCAGCAGCCGCCAAAGGGGGGAAGACGGCGAGCAGTACTTC. Amino acid sequence: CASSRQRGEDGEQYF.

This clonotype was seen many times. A junction end diverges from the germline sequence, so it may reflect a read error. This chain uses TRBV7-9 with TRBJ2-3, with 7 bases lining up with TRBD2. The CDR3 totals 14 residues. Germline V gene lookup returns CDR1 SEHNR and CDR2 FQNEAQ (reference sequence). The CDR3 spells CASSSSGSTDTQYF. As DNA, the CDR3 is TGCGCCAGCAGTTCTAGCGGTAGCACAGATACGCAGTATTTT. Based on the CDR3 plus reference TRBV7-9 and TRBJ2-3, the full variable domain is DTGVSQNPRHKITKRGQNVTFRCDPISEHNRLYWYRQTLGQGPEFLTYFQNEAQLEKSRLLSDRFSAERPKGSFSTLEIQRTEQGDSAMYLCASSSSGSTDTQYFGPGTRLTVL.

This clonotype was observed a handful of times. The genes are TRBV20-1 and TRBJ2-3; D gene ambiguous. V shed 4 bases and J shed 1 base, with 9 bases lying between them. Per the germline V gene, CDR1 is DFQATT and CDR2 is SNEGSKA (reference sequence). CDR3 length equals 13 residues. DNA of the CDR3: TGCAGTGCTATGCCAGGAGGCACAGATACGCAGTATTTT. Its translation is CSAMPGGTDTQYF.

This clonotype was counted between two and nine times. The chain carries TRBV3-1 and TRBJ1-5, with D perhaps TRBD1 (6 bases). This CDR3 region has 16 residues. The germline V gene has CDR1 LGHDT and CDR2 YNNKEL (reference sequence). V lost 0 bases, J lost 6 bases, and 15 bases lay in between. The CDR3 loop is CASSQDSSGAGQPQHF. The CDR3 region has the DNA TGTGCCAGCAGCCAAGATTCGTCGGGGGCAGGTCAGCCCCAGCATTTT.

The CDR3 nucleotides are TGTGCCAGCAGCGTACACAGGGAAGAGACCCAGTACTTC. The encoded protein is CASSVHREETQYF. The V gene is TRBV7-3, the J gene TRBJ2-5, with a tentative D call TRBD1 (6 bases). The CDR3 loop spans 13 amino acids. V dropped 5 bases and J dropped 3 bases, with 10 bases sitting between them. Germline V CDR1 and CDR2: SGHTA, FQGTGA.

This clonotype has at least ten counts. The chain combines TRBV24-1 with TRBJ2-3, with 10 bases matching TRBD2. Trimming cost V 4 bases and J 4 bases; bases outside gene matches: 7. Per germline, CDR1 KGHDR and CDR2 SFDVKD. The CDR3 runs 16 residues. CDR3 coding DNA: TGTGCCACCAGTGAAGAAGGCAGCGGGGGGGCAGATACGCAGTATTTT. Translation gives CATSEEGSGGADTQYF.

This clonotype was found many times. The chain is built from TRBV20-1 and TRBJ2-4; 8 positions match TRBD2. Germline loops: CDR1 DFQATT, CDR2 SNEGSKA (reference sequence). V lost 0 bases to trimming and J lost 8 bases; unmatched junction nucleotides: 9. The CDR3 is 15 amino acids. As DNA, the CDR3 is TGCAGTGCTAGAGATGGGCGGGGGGCCCAGGACATTCAGTACTTC. It translates to CSARDGRGAQDIQYF.

V and J are TRBV6-6 and TRBJ1-6; D uncertain. CDR3 size: 13 residues. V dropped 7 bases and J dropped 9 bases, with 13 bases sitting between them. The germline V gene encodes CDR1 MNHNY and CDR2 SVGAGI (reference sequence). As DNA, the CDR3 is TGTGCCAGCACCGTAACCGCGGGTTCACCCCTCCACTTT. Protein: CASTVTAGSPLHF.

The chain carries TRBV6-4 and TRBJ1-1; D is uncertain. Germline V gene lookup returns CDR1 MRHNA and CDR2 SNTAGT. The CDR3 has 14 amino acids. The V gene lost 0 bases and the J gene lost 0 bases, with 5 bases spanning the gap. CDR3 DNA: TGTGCCAGCAGTGACTCGAGCCTGAACACTGAAGCTTTCTTT. Translating it yields CASSDSSLNTEAFF.

Of note for this clonotype: Since a much larger clone is just one base distant, this may be a read error. V is TRBV27 and J is TRBJ2-1; the match to TRBD2 covers 12 bases. Near its end, the DNA agrees better with TRBJ2-7, so the J call may be wrong. The CDR3 consists of 15 residues. Germline V gene data show CDR1 as MNHEY and CDR2 as SMNVEV (reference sequence). The CDR3 DNA reads TGTGCCAGCAGTTCTAGCGGGGGGGCCTACAATGAGCAGTACTTC. Translating gives CASSSSGGAYNEQYF.

Ten or more counts support this clonotype. The chain combines TRBV7-2 with TRBJ2-3, with D maybe TRBD2 (5 bases). V lost 2 bases and J 6 bases, leaving 15 bases between the germline ends. The CDR3 runs to 15 residues. The germline gives CDR1 SGHTA, CDR2 FQGNSA. CDR3 sequence (DNA): TGTGCCAGCAGCTTATATTATCAAGGAGGTGATACGCAGTATTTT. It encodes CASSLYYQGGDTQYF.

The rearrangement joins TRBV4-1 to TRBJ2-2; tentatively, D is TRBD2 (7 bases). V was pared by 3 bases and J by 6 bases, with 14 bases between. Germline V gene lookup returns CDR1 MGHRA and CDR2 YSYEKL. The CDR3 has 15 amino acids. The CDR3 DNA follows: TGCGCCAGCAGCCACGGAGGCGGGGGCCCCGGGGAGCTGTTTTTT. Its translation is CASSHGGGGPGELFF.

This clonotype was counted a few times. The chain is built from TRBV2 and TRBJ2-5; D may be TRBD2 (5 bases). V dropped 1 base and J dropped 2 bases, with 5 bases sitting between them. The CDR3 is made up of 13 amino acids. Germline lookup yields CDR1 SNHLY and CDR2 FYNNEI. CDR3 residues: CASSEGLQETQYF. The DNA of the CDR3 is TGTGCCAGCAGTGAAGGACTACAAGAGACCCAGTACTTC.